This T cell receptor beta chain is drawn from a study of blood T cells in healthy people across ages (dated by TCRdb to 2015 to 2017). In the study overall: Template switching captured roughly one uniquely barcoded TCR beta cDNA molecule per two T cells in model experiments. The donors were divided into four age groups: young (average approximately 17 years), middle-aged (approximately 39), aged (about 62) and long-lived (82). Two additional independent replicas of 1 million unique cDNA reads from the same blood draw were analyzed for two donors (one aged 18 to 30 and one aged 80 or older). The study measured age-related changes in TCR beta repertoire diversity using deep sequencing normalized with unique cDNA molecular identifiers. Here is what the overall study found, with its caveats: There was a strong correlation between observed TCR beta diversity and the percentage of naive T cells measured by flow cytometry. Because the CMV infection status of the donors was unknown, age-related changes in expanded clonotypes may potentially have been confounded. Estimates of total diversity from one million sequenced T cells were regarded as lower bounds and underestimates. The long-lived group showed more naive CD4+ T cells, fewer expanded clones and increased TCR diversity than the aged group, suggesting age selection. Observed TCR beta diversity per million T cells fell roughly linearly with age, and a significant reduction was already apparent by age around 36. Bulk unsorted PBMC profiling prevented conclusive comparison of naive and antigen-experienced compartments.

Library preparation was by 5' RACE. Sequencing was performed on an Illumina HiSeq 2500. The second PCR ran for roughly 7 to 11 cycles and used a J-beta primer mix along with a sample-barcoded 5' primer. A unique molecular identifier was introduced onto each TCR beta cDNA molecule by a template-switch 5' adaptor carrying 12 random nucleotides. At least 3 million CDR3-containing paired-end reads were obtained from each sample. First-strand cDNA was synthesized from all RNA with the Mint cDNA synthesis kit, primed by a TRBC-specific oligonucleotide. All cDNA was treated with uracil-DNA glycosylase and then went through a first 18-cycle PCR with the universal primers M1SS and BC2_uni_R. The paper's data handling went like this. For normalization, 1 million high-quality reads were randomly selected from each sample, with every read carrying a distinct molecular identifier. Reads sharing molecular identifiers were discarded rather than binned into consensus sequences. MiTCR, with a Q25 quality threshold and the strictest error-elimination algorithm, was used for CDR3 identification, clonotype clustering and error correction. Lower-bound total TCR beta diversity was estimated with a nonparametric unseen species model using Euler transformation. TCRdb handled the public reads itself, with Q25 trimming in fastp and clone calling in MiXCR, and kept productive beta chains. Every distinct CDR3 protein forms one entry, paired with its most common genes and DNA. Clone size and V and J calls follow TCRdb, not the original study. The sample table holds roughly 800,000 distinct CDR3 sequences, of which 25% to 30% were seen once. Over 2.5% of the sample is taken by the ten largest.

Donors were about 36 systemically healthy Caucasian individuals from Russia aged about 6 to 100 years. Each donor gave ten milliliters of peripheral blood, collected into EDTA-treated Vacutainer tubes. Ficoll-Paque density-gradient centrifugation was used to isolate PBMCs, with at least 6.5 million per sample. Trizol reagent was used to extract total RNA from PBMCs, with at least 5 micrograms per sample. The percentages of naive CD45RAhigh/CD27high T cells were determined by flow cytometry on a PBMC aliquot from every donor. The CDR3, from cysteine to phenylalanine, totals 15 residues. The entry retains the CDR3 DNA only, 45 bases that are in frame from base 1. Trimmed from V: 0 bases; trimmed from J: 3 bases; junction bases lacking a gene match: 6. CDR1 is given as DFQATT and CDR2 as SNEGSKA, both from the germline V gene (reference sequence). With respect to this clonotype: Its binding antigen is unknown. Base quality data are lacking; no much larger clone is found one base away.

These data are also associated with another study on T cells of mothers and their children. Taken from the second paper: Nine systemically healthy Caucasian individuals, comprising three mothers and their six children, were included as donors. cDNA synthesis used all of the extracted RNA, with approximately 1.4 ug of RNA in each 15 ul reaction. In the second PCR, the M1S primer added sample barcodes and 2-4 random nucleotides. Over 8.5 million TCR beta CDR3 reads were obtained for each mother, and approximately 3.2 million reads were obtained for each child. Thymic selection shapes the output of TCR recombination in a similar way in related and unrelated pairs, and inherited differences have a minor effect. Normalized repertoire overlap was always found to be slightly, but never significantly, higher in related mother-child pairs than in unrelated mother-child pairs. No persistent microchimeric T cell clones were found, with a detection sensitivity of approximately 100 clones per million clonotypes. Deep NGS was used in the study to compare the TCR beta repertoires of mothers and children and to look for features that separate related mother-child pairs from unrelated individuals. The mean age was roughly 36 +/- 4 years for the mothers and about 12 +/- 4 years for the children. Libraries were sequenced on Illumina HiSeq 2000 with 100+100 nt paired-end reads after adapter ligation with NEBNext reagents. To prevent cross-contamination, the mother and child libraries were prepared a month apart and were sequenced in separate runs. Between roughly 450,000 and 2,000,000 distinct TCR beta clonotypes were identified per donor. Naive TCR beta clonotypes were estimated from low-frequency clonotypes matched to each donor's FACS-determined naive share, without sorting.

The chain was built from TRBV20-1 and TRBJ1-2, with 8 junctional bases fitting TRBD1. Sequences were obtained from blood. The receptor was isolated from a boy aged 5 to 17 in good health. The CDR3: CSARDLTGEYYGYTF. The sequenced DNA: TGCAGTGCTAGAGACTTGACAGGGGAGTACTATGGCTACACCTTC.